This is a list of T cell receptor beta chains from one sample in a study of CD8+ T cells in alopecia areata. The data were produced by immunoSEQ multiplex PCR, yet TCRdb's version contains in-frame clones alone and is incomplete. The data show fewer than 40,000 clones, around 57% seen once. Input material: CD4+ Tregs sorted from blood. All receptors come from a human donor with alopecia areata. CDR3s include the opening cysteine and the closing phenylalanine or tryptophan. Fields, in order: clone size, V gene, J gene, D gene, CDR3 length, CDR3 DNA, CDR3 protein. A D gene is named only where the DNA matches it firmly. The size entry is marked missing in some rows and otherwise reads once, few, many or a size class.

NA	TRBV6-5	TRBJ1-5	NA	13	TGTGCCAGCAGGCCAGGGAGGAATCAGCCCCAGCATTTT	CASRPGRNQPQHF
NA	TRBV6-1	TRBJ1-5	NA	12	TGTGCCAGCAGTGACGGGGTTTCGTCCCAGCATTTT	CASSDGVSSQHF
few	TRBV7-3	TRBJ2-7	NA	14	TGTGCCAGCAGCCCGGACGGCAGAACCTACGAGCAGTACTTC	CASSPDGRTYEQYF
few	TRBV7-3	TRBJ1-1	TRBD1	13	TGTGCCAGCAGCTTAATCCAGGGGGATGAAGCTTTCTTT	CASSLIQGDEAFF
few	TRBV30	TRBJ1-2	TRBD1	12	TGTGCCTGGGACAGGGCCAACTATGGCTACACCTTC	CAWDRANYGYTF
NA	TRBV7-8	TRBJ2-3	TRBD2	18	TGTGCCAGCAGCCCCAGACTAGCGGGGGCCTTGGGCACAGATACGCAGTATTTT	CASSPRLAGALGTDTQYF
NA	TRBV4-3	TRBJ1-2	TRBD1	15	TGCGCCAGCAGCCAATCCCGAACAGGGGGCTGGAGCTACACCTTC	CASSQSRTGGWSYTF
NA	TRBV6-5	TRBJ1-3	NA	16	TGTGCCAGCAGTTACGGTGGGAGGGCCTCTGGAAACACCATATATTTT	CASSYGGRASGNTIYF
NA	TRBV7-3	TRBJ2-1	NA	15	TGTGCCAGCAGCCCGCGGGGCTTCGGGAACAATGAGCAGTTCTTC	CASSPRGFGNNEQFF
NA	TRBV18	TRBJ2-7	NA	16	TGTGCCAGCTCACAGGGTAGTCGGACCGCGGCTTATGAGCAGTACTTC	CASSQGSRTAAYEQYF
NA	TRBV29-1	TRBJ1-6	NA	18	TGCAGCGTTGATAAGGGCCAGCTACTAAGCTCCTATAATTCACCCCTCCACTTT	CSVDKGQLLSSYNSPLHF
once	TRBV6-1	TRBJ2-4	NA	13	TGTGCCAGCAGTGGGACAGAGAGAAACATTCAGTACTTC	CASSGTERNIQYF
NA	TRBV19	TRBJ2-1	NA	13	TGTGCCAGTAGCGCCCGCTCCTACAATGAGCAGTTCTTC	CASSARSYNEQFF
few	TRBV2	TRBJ2-7	NA	11	TGTGCCAGCAGTGTTAAATACGAGCAGTACTTC	CASSVKYEQYF
NA	TRBV5-6	TRBJ1-2	TRBD1	15	TGTGCCAGCAGCTTGTACAGGGGGCCGAACTATGGCTACACCTTC	CASSLYRGPNYGYTF
medium-sized	TRBV7-2	TRBJ1-1	TRBD1	15	TGTGCCAGCAGCTCCCGGACAGGGGGGAACACAGAAGCTTTCTTT	CASSSRTGGNTEAFF
NA	TRBV5-1	TRBJ1-1	TRBD1	15	TGCGCCAGCAGAATTGCCGGGACAGGGGACGTTGAAGCTTTCTTT	CASRIAGTGDVEAFF
few	TRBV6-5	TRBJ2-1	TRBD1	15	TGTGCCAGCAGCTGGACAGGGGGCTCGTACAATGAGCAGTTCTTC	CASSWTGGSYNEQFF
NA	TRBV5-4	TRBJ2-7	TRBD1	15	TGTGCCAGCAGCTCGGCCGGGACAGGGACCCACGAGCAGTACTTC	CASSSAGTGTHEQYF
NA	TRBV9	TRBJ2-1	TRBD1	15	TGTGCCAGCAGCGCAGAGGACAGGGAGAACAATGAGCAGTTCTTC	CASSAEDRENNEQFF
NA	TRBV7-7	TRBJ1-1	NA	13	TGTGCTAGCAGCGCCTCGAGTAACACTGAAGCTTTCTTT	CASSASSNTEAFF
NA	TRBV7-8	TRBJ2-7	TRBD2	17	TGTGCCAGCAGCTTAGTAGGACTAGCGGGAGGAGCCCACGAGCAGTACTTC	CASSLVGLAGGAHEQYF
NA	TRBV10-2	TRBJ2-7	TRBD1	18	TGCGCCAGCAGCAGGACAGGGGGGCAATCCCCGTTGACCTACGAGCAGTACTTC	CASSRTGGQSPLTYEQYF
NA	TRBV18	TRBJ1-1	NA	16	TGTGCCAGCTCACCAATGTCGCACCTCATGAACACTGAAGCTTTCTTT	CASSPMSHLMNTEAFF
NA	TRBV7-6	TRBJ1-4	NA	15	TGTGCCAGCAGCCTCGGCGGCAGACGGTTAGAAAAACTGTTTTTT	CASSLGGRRLEKLFF
NA	TRBV25-1	TRBJ2-7	TRBD1	16	TGTGCCAGCAGTGGGGTCACAGGGGAATCCCCCTACGAGCAGTACTTC	CASSGVTGESPYEQYF
NA	TRBV2	TRBJ2-2	NA	17	TGTGCCAGCAGGAGGGGGAGTGGGCTATCCCGCCCAGGGGAGCTGTTTTTT	CASRRGSGLSRPGELFF
NA	TRBV11-1	TRBJ2-7	NA	14	TGTGCCAGCAGCCTAACCGGGACTCACTACGAGCAGTACTTC	CASSLTGTHYEQYF
few	TRBV4-1	TRBJ2-1	TRBD2	16	TGCGCCAGCAGCCAAGGGAGAGGGCTAGCGGTAAAAGAGCAGTTCTTC	CASSQGRGLAVKEQFF
few	TRBV25-1	TRBJ2-3	NA	15	TGTGCCAGCAGTCTCCCCGGGGCGTCCGAGGATACGCAGTATTTT	CASSLPGASEDTQYF
NA	TRBV2	TRBJ1-2	NA	13	TGTGCCAGCAGCTATACTCCCAACTATGGCTACACCTTC	CASSYTPNYGYTF
NA	TRBV7-2	TRBJ1-1	TRBD1	14	TGTGCCAGCAGCCGATCCCGGGACAGCTATGAAGCTTTCTTT	CASSRSRDSYEAFF
once	TRBV5-1	TRBJ2-2	NA	14	TGCGCCAGCAGCGTGACCATTAACACCGGGGAGCTGTTTTTT	CASSVTINTGELFF
once	TRBV5-1	TRBJ2-1	NA	18	TGCGCCAGCAGCCCAGGACTGAGGTTTCAGCTTACGAACAATGAGCAGTTCTTC	CASSPGLRFQLTNNEQFF
NA	TRBV5-1	TRBJ1-2	NA	13	TGCGCCAGCGGGATCGGTACGAGGGACGGCTACACCTTC	CASGIGTRDGYTF
NA	TRBV4-1	TRBJ2-7	TRBD2	14	TGCGCCAGCAGCCGGGGACTAGCGGGTTACGAGCAGTACTTC	CASSRGLAGYEQYF
NA	TRBV10-3	TRBJ2-2	NA	14	TGTGCCATCAGTGAGTCAAGCTTCGCCGGGGAGCTGTTTTTT	CAISESSFAGELFF
NA	TRBV11-3	TRBJ1-2	NA	15	TGTGCCAGCAGCTTAGGGCGCTGGTACAACTATGGCTACACCTTC	CASSLGRWYNYGYTF
NA	TRBV5-1	TRBJ2-1	TRBD2	16	TGCGCCAGCAGCTCCCGCGGGACTAGCGGGGATAGTGAGCAGTTCTTC	CASSSRGTSGDSEQFF
medium-sized	TRBV7-9	TRBJ2-5	NA	13	TGTGCCAGCAGCCCAACCTTCGGGGAGACCCAGTACTTC	CASSPTFGETQYF
NA	TRBV11-2	TRBJ2-1	NA	12	TGTGCCAGCAGCTTAGCCGGCAATGAGCAGTTCTTC	CASSLAGNEQFF
few	TRBV9	TRBJ2-7	NA	11	TGTGCCAGCAGCCGACTCCACGAGCAGTACTTC	CASSRLHEQYF
NA	TRBV6-1	TRBJ2-1	NA	13	TGTGCCAGCAGTGTAAGTTTTGCCAGGGGTTACCTCTTC	CASSVSFARGYLF
NA	TRBV5-5	TRBJ2-5	TRBD1	16	TGTGCCAGCAGTCACATCCCGGGACAGGGGTCGGAGACCCAGTACTTC	CASSHIPGQGSETQYF
few	TRBV5-1	TRBJ2-5	NA	13	TGCGCCAGCAGCTTGACAGTACAAGAGACCCAGTACTTC	CASSLTVQETQYF
few	TRBV20-1	TRBJ2-5	NA	11	TGCAGTGCTAGAGTAGGGGAGACCCAGTACTTC	CSARVGETQYF
NA	TRBV6-6	TRBJ1-5	NA	13	TGTGCCAGCACAGGGGCTCAGAATCAGCCCCAGCATTTT	CASTGAQNQPQHF
NA	TRBV5-1	TRBJ2-2	NA	14	TGCGCCAGCAGCCCGTCCAGGGCGTCCGGGGAGCTGTTTTTT	CASSPSRASGELFF
NA	TRBV9	TRBJ2-2	NA	19	TGTGCCAGCAGCGTAGGTCGTAGGGCGGCGGATCCTTTTTCCGGGGAGCTGTTTTTT	CASSVGRRAADPFSGELFF
medium-sized	TRBV15	TRBJ2-1	NA	16	TGTGCCACCAGCAGAGACCCAACGAGGACCGACAATGAGCAGTTCTTC	CATSRDPTRTDNEQFF
NA	TRBV30	TRBJ1-2	NA	15	TGTGCCTGGAGTGGGAGTAGTCGGGCCCCCTATGGCTACACCTTC	CAWSGSSRAPYGYTF
few	TRBV7-2	TRBJ1-2	TRBD1	14	TGTGCCAGCAGCTTAATGGACAGGCAGTATGGCTACACCTTC	CASSLMDRQYGYTF
NA	TRBV30	TRBJ2-5	NA	12	TGTGCCTGGAAATCAGGGGAAGAGACCCAGTACTTC	CAWKSGEETQYF
NA	TRBV7-6	TRBJ2-2	NA	17	TGTGCCAGCAGTCCCGGCGGTTTGGGAGCGAACACCGGGGAGCTGTTTTTT	CASSPGGLGANTGELFF
few	TRBV7-2	TRBJ2-7	NA	15	TGTGCCAGCAGCCTAATGGGCTCAAAGGGGTACGAGCAGTACTTC	CASSLMGSKGYEQYF
NA	TRBV4-3	TRBJ1-1	NA	14	TGCGCCAGCAGCCAACGACGGTGGAGGACTGAAGCTTTCTTT	CASSQRRWRTEAFF
NA	TRBV6-1	TRBJ2-1	TRBD2	16	TGTGCCAGCAGGGAAGCGGGCGGGGGACCCTACAATGAGCAGTTCTTC	CASREAGGGPYNEQFF